This T cell receptor (beta chain) is drawn from a study of T cell responses to AZD1222 COVID-19 vaccine. This clone was recorded once. Its antigen is not known. General study findings and limits: At baseline, just 5 or 6 AZD1222 recipients tested seropositive. Increased Spike-specific TCR breadth and depth were observed after two AZD1222 doses. Close to half of spike-specific TCRs reportedly recognize unmutated variant regions. Vaccine-associated CD4 TCRs ranged over spike, dominating at 160-218 and 743-854.

Method: immunoSEQ multiplex PCR; TCRdb's copy keeps in-frame clones and lacks some. The sample consists of more than 150,000 clones, about 89% of them appearing once. The material was peripheral blood, obtained 28 days after the second AZD1222 dose. This clonotype was obtained from an adult who received the AZD1222 COVID-19 vaccine.

CDR3 nucleotide sequence: TGCGCCAGCAGCTTGGGAGACAGAGGAAATTCACCCCTCCACTTT. Amino acids: CASSLGDRGNSPLHF. This sequence joins TRBV5-1 and TRBJ1-6, with a tentative D call TRBD1 (5 bases). Germline values: CDR1 SGHRS, CDR2 YFSETQ. With 0 bases removed from V and 7 bases from J, the gap between germline ends came to 11 bases. This CDR3 contains 15 residues.